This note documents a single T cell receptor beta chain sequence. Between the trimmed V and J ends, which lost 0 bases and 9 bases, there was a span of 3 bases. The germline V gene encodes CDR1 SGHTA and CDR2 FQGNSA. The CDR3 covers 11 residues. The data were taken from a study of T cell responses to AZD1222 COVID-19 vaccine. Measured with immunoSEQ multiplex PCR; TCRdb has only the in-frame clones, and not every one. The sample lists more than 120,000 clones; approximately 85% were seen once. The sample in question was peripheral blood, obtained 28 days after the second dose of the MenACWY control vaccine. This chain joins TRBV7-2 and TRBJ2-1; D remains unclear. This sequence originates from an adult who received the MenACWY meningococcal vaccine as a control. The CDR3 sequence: CASSLAIEQFF. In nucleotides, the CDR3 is TGTGCCAGCAGCTTAGCAATTGAGCAGTTCTTC.